The 28 T cell receptor beta chains given below trace back to one sample, sequenced in a study of CD8 T cell repertoires and HIV-1 epitope variants. Here immunoSEQ multiplex PCR was the method, and the copy in TCRdb shows in-frame clones only, minus some. The table lists more than 85,000 clones, roughly 80% of them singletons. Sample: uncultured baseline CD8+ T cells from peripheral blood mononuclear cells (PBMCs). The receptor set was obtained from a male donor with HIV.

The chain has TRBV28 and TRBJ2-7; D is possibly TRBD1 (6 bases). Germline lookup yields CDR1 MDHEN and CDR2 SYDVKM. This CDR3 is 15 amino acids long. The V end lost 0 bases, the J end lost 1 base, and 10 bases lay between the germline ends. The CDR3 DNA reads as TGTGCCAGCAGTTTATGGGGGGACAATTCCTACGAGCAGTACTTC. Translating gives CASSLWGDNSYEQYF.

This chain links TRBV5-4 with TRBJ2-2; 12 nucleotides align to TRBD2. The length of the CDR3 is 19 residues. From germline, CDR1 is SGHNT and CDR2 YYREEE (reference sequence). With V trimmed by 0 bases and J by 2 bases, 8 bases remained unmatched. This chain's CDR3 is CASSLELAGGTINTGELFF. The CDR3 DNA is TGTGCCAGCAGCTTGGAACTAGCGGGGGGCACGATTAACACCGGGGAGCTGTTTTTT.

This chain links TRBV6-5 with TRBJ2-2; D remains ambiguous. Trimming stripped 9 bases from V and 1 base from J, with 12 bases between. Germline V gene data show CDR1 as MNHEY and CDR2 as SVGAGI. The length of the CDR3 is 14 residues. The CDR3 spells CASRTSWNTGELFF. In nucleotides, the CDR3 is TGTGCCAGTCGTACCTCCTGGAACACCGGGGAGCTGTTTTTT.

V is TRBV5-6 and J is TRBJ2-2; D remains unclear. The V end lost 0 bases, the J end lost 6 bases, and 0 bases lay between the germline ends. The CDR3 extends over 11 amino acids. Per germline, CDR1 SGHDT and CDR2 YYEEEE. Written as DNA, the CDR3 is TGTGCCAGCAGCTTGGCCGGGGAGCTGTTTTTT. It specifies CASSLAGELFF.

This clone was counted only a few times. The J gene is TRBJ2-2, the V gene TRBV5-1, with 8 bases that match TRBD2. The V segment lost 4 bases and the J segment 6 bases; nucleotides outside the gene matches: 14. The germline V gene encodes CDR1 SGHRS and CDR2 YFSETQ. This CDR3 is built from 17 residues. CDR3 DNA sequence: TGCGCCAGCAGCCCGACTTTAGCGGGGAAGGTAGCCGGGGAGCTGTTTTTT. Its protein is CASSPTLAGKVAGELFF.

CDR3 amino acids: CASSEGGNLYNEQFF. The CDR3 nucleotides read TGTGCCAGCAGTGAGGGGGGGAATTTGTACAATGAGCAGTTCTTC. The chain uses TRBV6-1 and TRBJ2-1, with TRBD2 identical over 7 bases. The CDR3 covers 15 residues. Germline V CDR1 and CDR2: MNHNS, SASEGT. The J segment lost 4 bases and the V segment lost 3 bases, leaving 6 bases of the junction unmatched.

The chain combines TRBV30 with TRBJ2-1; TRBD2 might be the D (5 bases). Germline CDR1 is GTSNPN and CDR2 is SVGIG (reference sequence). V was cut by 0 bases and J by 4 bases, with 13 bases left in between. The CDR3 runs to 15 residues. The CDR3 spells CAWSVNAGYYNEQFF. The CDR3 bases are TGTGCCTGGAGTGTAAACGCGGGTTATTACAATGAGCAGTTCTTC.

The chain joins TRBV29-1 to TRBJ1-6; 8 bases are shared with TRBD1. Trimming cost V 6 bases and J 0 bases; bases outside gene matches: 13. Looked up from germline, CDR1 is SQVTM and CDR2 is ANQGSEA. This CDR3 region has 18 residues. In DNA form, the CDR3 reads TGCAGCGTACGGACAGGGTGCTTTTCATGCTCCTATAATTCACCCCTCCACTTT. It translates to CSVRTGCFSCSYNSPLHF. The full variable domain, with the rest looked up from reference TRBV29-1 and TRBJ1-6, is SAVISQKPSRDICQRGTSLTIQCQVDSQVTMMFWYRQQPGQSLTLIATANQGSEATYESGFVIDKFPISRPNLTFSTLTVSNMSPEDSSIYLCSVRTGCFSCSYNSPLHFGNGTRLTVT.

This clone came up many times. At one boundary the junction diverges from the germline segment, which might be a read error. The CDR3 region is CASSPGQLSYNEQFF. CDR3 coding DNA: TGTGCTAGCAGCCCGGGACAGCTCTCCTACAATGAGCAGTTCTTC. The V gene is TRBV7-7, the J gene TRBJ2-1; 7 positions agree with TRBD1. CDR1 and CDR2 from the germline V gene are SSHAT and FNYEAQ (reference sequence). The CDR3 covers 15 residues.

The rearrangement uses TRBV29-1 and TRBJ1-3; D is uncertain. The V end was cut by 4 bases, the J end by 0 bases, with 7 bases between. This CDR3 is built from 13 residues. Germline V gene data show CDR1 as SQVTM and CDR2 as ANQGSEA. CDR3 in DNA: TGCAGCGTTGCACACAGCTCTGGAAACACCATATATTTT. Residues: CSVAHSSGNTIYF.

The chain combines TRBV21-1 with TRBJ2-5; the D segment call TRBD2 is taken from the table without a DNA check. TRBV21-1 is recorded as a pseudogene. The CDR3 contains 14 residues. CDR3 sequence (DNA): TGTGCCAGCAGCATGGGGGACTGCCAAGAGACCCAGTACTTC. This encodes CASSMGDCQETQYF.

J is TRBJ2-1 and V is TRBV28; 14 bases are a match to TRBD2. This CDR3 has 15 residues. J gave up 6 bases and V 6 bases, and 4 bases lay outside the gene matches. CDR1 is MDHEN, CDR2 SYDVKM, per germline. The CDR3 coding sequence is TGTGCCAGCAGATCCGGGACTAGCGGGGGCAATGAGCAGTTCTTC. Its translation is CASRSGTSGGNEQFF.

This clone was detected a few times. This sequence joins TRBV13 and TRBJ2-1, with a weak D call TRBD1 (6 bases). This CDR3 is 13 amino acids long. Germline values: CDR1 PRHDT, CDR2 FYEKMQ (reference sequence). Trimming took off 4 bases at V and 5 bases at J, with 9 bases between the two ends. CDR3 amino acids: CASSSTGNNEQFF. As DNA, the CDR3 is TGTGCCAGCAGCTCTACAGGGAACAATGAGCAGTTCTTC.

V gene TRBV6-5 combines with J gene TRBJ2-3; D is perhaps TRBD1 or TRBD2 (5 bases each). The CDR3 is 13 amino acids. V lost 2 bases to trimming and J lost 11 bases, with 14 bases between them. Per the germline V gene, CDR1 is MNHEY and CDR2 is SVGAGI. CDR3 residues: CASSYPGTLKQYF. The CDR3 coding sequence is TGTGCCAGCAGTTACCCGGGGACCCTGAAGCAGTATTTT.

This chain joins TRBV4-2 and TRBJ1-2; no clear D. Trimming cost V 1 base and J 2 bases, with 8 bases left between them. CDR1 and CDR2 (germline): LGHNA, YNFKEQ. This CDR3 comprises 14 residues. CDR3 amino acids: CASSQVGLNYGYTF. In DNA, the CDR3 is TGTGCCAGCAGCCAAGTCGGGCTAAACTATGGCTACACCTTC.

Details on this clone: Other DNA sequences in the same sample also yield this CDR3. CDR3: CASSLVSGYEQYF. In DNA, the CDR3 is TGTGCCAGCAGCTTAGTCTCGGGGTACGAGCAGTACTTC. The rearrangement joins TRBV7-2 to TRBJ2-7; possibly TRBD2 for D (5 bases). The CDR3 totals 13 residues. The germline V gene encodes CDR1 SGHTA and CDR2 FQGNSA. V gave up 1 base and J gave up 4 bases, with 8 bases separating them.

This clone showed up just a few times. The rearrangement links TRBV29-1 to TRBJ2-7; TRBD2 matches 8 bases. V shed 4 bases, J shed 0 bases, and the junction held 5 bases outside the gene matches. Per germline, CDR1 SQVTM and CDR2 ANQGSEA. CDR3 length equals 14 residues. CDR3 coding DNA: TGCAGCGTTGTCTACAGCGGGAGCTCCTACGAGCAGTACTTC. Translated: CSVVYSGSSYEQYF.

V and J are TRBV19 and TRBJ2-1; 14 bases line up with TRBD2. This CDR3 is 19 amino acids long. With 1 base clipped from V and 0 bases from J, the junction kept 5 bases outside the gene matches. The germline gives CDR1 LNHDA, CDR2 SQIVND (reference sequence). DNA of the CDR3: TGTGCCAGTAGTATAGCGAGGACTAGCGGGGGGTCCTCCTACAATGAGCAGTTCTTC. Translated: CASSIARTSGGSSYNEQFF. The variable domain in full, with the rest retrieved from reference TRBV19 and TRBJ2-1, is DGGITQSPKYLFRKEGQNVTLSCEQNLNHDAMYWYRQDPGQGLRLIYYSQIVNDFQKGDIAEGYSVSREKKESFPLTVTSAQKNPTAFYLCASSIARTSGGSSYNEQFFGPGTRLTVL.

The J gene is TRBJ2-7, the V gene TRBV18, with TRBD1 identical over 7 bases. This CDR3 comprises 14 residues. The V and J ends lost 3 bases and 0 bases, in that order; junction bases with no gene match: 2. Germline CDR1 KGHSH, CDR2 LQKENI. Here the CDR3 DNA reads TGTGCCAGCTCACCGGGACAGAGCTCCTACGAGCAGTACTTC. Its protein is CASSPGQSSYEQYF.

This chain uses TRBV14 with TRBJ2-1; 7 positions agree with TRBD2. The length of the CDR3 is 15 residues. Germline-derived CDR1 and CDR2 are SGHDN and FVKESK. Trimming cost V 4 bases and J 5 bases; bases outside gene matches: 8. The CDR3 loop reads CASSPHGLVNNEQFF. Written as DNA, the CDR3 is TGTGCCAGCAGCCCTCACGGACTAGTAAACAATGAGCAGTTCTTC.

This clone showed up just once. The chain combines TRBV5-1 with TRBJ2-1; D perhaps matches TRBD2 (5 bases). V lost 7 bases, J lost 0 bases, and 11 bases lay in between. Germline V gives CDR1 SGHRS, CDR2 YFSETQ. The CDR3 has 14 amino acids. CDR3 residues: CASGLVSSYNEQFF. The CDR3 coding sequence is TGCGCCAGCGGACTGGTTAGCTCCTACAATGAGCAGTTCTTC.

This clone appeared many times. The CDR3 region has the DNA TGTGCCAGCAGCTTCCAGACAGGGAGGAACACTGAAGCTTTCTTT. This gives the protein CASSFQTGRNTEAFF. The V call is TRBV9, the J call TRBJ1-1, with 7 bases matching TRBD1. Trimming cost V 4 bases and J 1 base; bases outside gene matches: 7. CDR3 length: 15 residues. From germline, CDR1 is SGDLS and CDR2 YYNGEE.

Only a few counts were recorded for this clone. The chain employs TRBV6-1 and TRBJ2-7; D unresolved. This CDR3 is 15 amino acids long. Germline V lookup: CDR1 MNHNS, CDR2 SASEGT. V was cut by 4 bases and J by 0 bases, with 13 bases left in between. This CDR3 is CASSALTNPSYEQYF. The CDR3 DNA sequence: TGTGCCAGCAGTGCCCTAACGAACCCCTCCTACGAGCAGTACTTC.

The gene calls are TRBV6-4 and TRBJ2-1; 8 nucleotides line up with TRBD1. J gave up 5 bases and V 5 bases, and 11 bases lay outside the gene matches. Germline-derived CDR1 and CDR2 are MRHNA and SNTAGT. The CDR3 runs to 16 residues. For the CDR3, the DNA is TGTGCCAGCAGTTCTAGAGCCGGGACAGGAAACAATGAGCAGTTCTTC. This encodes CASSSRAGTGNNEQFF.

This sequence joins TRBV11-2 and TRBJ2-1, with 10 bases aligning to TRBD2. V was pared by 0 bases and J by 9 bases, with 11 bases of the junction left unmatched. The CDR3 runs 17 residues. The V gene's germline CDR1 is SGHAT and CDR2 FQNNGV. DNA for the CDR3: TGTGCCAGCAGCTTAGATTTTCCAGCGGGGGGGCTCGGTGAGCAGTTCTTC. It specifies CASSLDFPAGGLGEQFF. Using reference TRBV11-2 and TRBJ2-1 for the parts outside the CDR3, the full variable domain is EAGVAQSPRYKIIEKRQSVAFWCNPISGHATLYWYQQILGQGPKLLIQFQNNGVVDDSQLPKDRFSAERLKGVDSTLKIQPAKLEDSAVYLCASSLDFPAGGLGEQFFGPGTRLTVL.

This clone came up many times. The rearrangement joins TRBV30 to TRBJ2-3; a weak D match, TRBD2 (6 bases). CDR1 GTSNPN and CDR2 SVGIG come from the germline V gene (reference sequence). The CDR3 totals 17 residues. The V end was cut by 0 bases, the J end by 2 bases, with 18 bases between. The CDR3 sequence is CAWSVLGSGSYTDTQYF. The CDR3 region has the DNA TGTGCCTGGAGTGTACTCGGTAGCGGTAGCTACACAGATACGCAGTATTTT.

The V and J genes are TRBV19 and TRBJ1-1, with 9 bases identical to TRBD1. Germline CDR1 reads LNHDA; CDR2 reads SQIVND (reference sequence). This CDR3 is 13 amino acids long. With 6 bases clipped from V and 4 bases from J, the junction kept 3 bases outside the gene matches. The CDR3: CASSPDRGTEAFF. Written as DNA, the CDR3 is TGTGCCAGTAGCCCGGACAGGGGCACTGAAGCTTTCTTT.

The V and J genes are TRBV15 and TRBJ2-3; TRBD1 aligns across 8 bases. Looked up from germline, CDR1 is LNHNV and CDR2 is YYDKDF (reference sequence). V shed 5 bases, J shed 2 bases, and the junction held 6 bases outside the gene matches. CDR3 length: 15 amino acids. The CDR3 region has the DNA TGTGCCACCAGCTCAAGGACAGGGAACACAGATACGCAGTATTTT. It specifies CATSSRTGNTDTQYF. Based on the CDR3 plus reference TRBV15 and TRBJ2-3, the full variable domain is DAMVIQNPRYQVTQFGKPVTLSCSQTLNHNVMYWYQQKSSQAPKLLFHYYDKDFNNEADTPDNFQSRRPNTSFCFLDIRSPGLGDTAMYLCATSSRTGNTDTQYFGPGTRLTVL.